This is a list of T cell receptor beta chains from one sample in a study of T cell responses to AZD1222 COVID-19 vaccine. Data came from immunoSEQ multiplex PCR; TCRdb stores just in-frame clones and leaves some out. This sample has around 130,000 clones, with more than 85% found just once. Sequences were derived from peripheral blood, sampled on day 0 of AZD1222 vaccination. These receptors all come from an adult in good health. CDR3s include the opening cysteine and the closing phenylalanine or tryptophan. D genes are given only for firm matches. Clone size is given for some rows only: seen once, a few or many times, or a class if the clone is expanded.

TRBD1 | TRBJ2-7 | . | TRBV5-5 | CASSLSATGLHEQYF | TGTGCCAGCAGCTTGTCAGCGACAGGGCTCCACGAGCAGTACTTC
TRBD1 | TRBJ2-5 | once | TRBV2 | CASSEWQGAGETQYF | TGTGCCAGCAGTGAATGGCAGGGGGCCGGAGAGACCCAGTACTTC
TRBD1 | TRBJ1-5 | . | TRBV5-8 | CASSLLQGAPEAQHF | TGTGCCAGCAGCTTGTTACAGGGGGCCCCTGAGGCCCAGCATTTT
. | TRBJ1-5 | . | TRBV7-2 | CASSLAVAQPQHF | TGTGCCAGCAGCTTAGCCGTCGCTCAGCCCCAGCATTTT
. | TRBJ1-2 | few | TRBV14 | CASSQDGFYGYTF | TGTGCCAGCAGCCAAGACGGCTTTTATGGCTACACCTTC
. | TRBJ1-1 | . | TRBV7-6 | CASSSSDRIAFF | TGTGCCAGCAGCTCTAGCGACAGGATCGCTTTCTTT
. | TRBJ2-1 | . | TRBV18 | CASSRITAADNEQFF | TGTGCCAGCTCACGGATCACGGCCGCAGACAATGAGCAGTTCTTC
. | TRBJ2-7 | . | TRBV6-5 | CASSSHSAGYEQYF | TGTGCCAGCAGCTCCCACTCCGCTGGGTACGAGCAGTACTTC
. | TRBJ1-1 | . | TRBV2 | CSNRAGITEAFF | TGTTCCAATAGGGCGGGAATCACTGAAGCTTTCTTT
. | TRBJ1-1 | . | TRBV5-6 | CASSYGRLNTEAFF | TGTGCCAGCAGCTACGGACGGCTGAACACTGAAGCTTTCTTT
. | TRBJ1-2 | . | TRBV6-5 | CASSYSTGANYGYTF | TGTGCCAGCAGTTACTCGACGGGAGCTAACTATGGCTACACCTTC
TRBD1 | TRBJ1-1 | . | TRBV5-4 | CASSLTGALNTEAFF | TGTGCCAGCAGCTTGACAGGGGCCTTGAACACTGAAGCTTTCTTT
. | TRBJ2-2 | . | TRBV5-1 | CASSLMDTGELFF | TGCGCCAGCAGCTTGATGGACACCGGGGAGCTGTTTTTT
. | TRBJ1-1 | once | TRBV30 | CAWNLQGGLMNTEAFF | TGTGCCTGGAACTTACAGGGAGGACTTATGAACACTGAAGCTTTCTTT
. | TRBJ2-7 | . | TRBV5-6 | CASSPPLTDTTDYEQYF | TGTGCCAGCAGCCCACCTTTGACAGACACTACCGACTACGAGCAGTACTTC
. | TRBJ1-6 | . | TRBV30 | CACKDRHNSPLHF | TGTGCCTGCAAAGACAGGCATAATTCACCCCTCCACTTT
TRBD2 | TRBJ2-1 | . | TRBV24-1 | CATSGTSGGYNEQFF | TGTGCCACCAGTGGGACTAGCGGGGGTTACAATGAGCAGTTCTTC
TRBD2 | TRBJ2-5 | . | TRBV3-1/TRBV3-2 | CASSRTSVGKTQYF | TGTGCCAGCAGCCGGACTAGCGTCGGGAAGACCCAGTACTTC
TRBD1 | TRBJ1-4 | . | TRBV27 | CASSPQGGTNEKLFF | TGTGCCAGCAGTCCCCAGGGGGGAACTAATGAAAAACTGTTTTTT
. | TRBJ1-4 | . | TRBV5-1 | CASAKDSGEKLFF | TGCGCCAGCGCGAAGGATTCAGGGGAAAAACTGTTTTTT
TRBD1 | TRBJ1-4 | . | TRBV9 | CASSVGGRGPTNEKLFF | TGTGCCAGCAGCGTAGGCGGCAGGGGGCCAACTAATGAAAAACTGTTTTTT
TRBD2 | TRBJ2-1 | . | TRBV5-1 | CASSASGGAYYEQFF | TGCGCCAGCAGCGCTAGCGGGGGGGCGTATTATGAGCAGTTCTTC
. | TRBJ1-4 | . | TRBV6-5 | CASSLSIANEKLFF | TGTGCCAGCAGCCTCTCAATTGCTAATGAAAAACTGTTTTTT
. | TRBJ2-7 | . | TRBV28 | CASTEATSRYEQYF | TGTGCCAGCACAGAGGCCACTTCTAGATACGAGCAGTACTTC
. | TRBJ1-3 | . | TRBV19 | CASTPSGSGNTIYF | TGTGCCAGTACCCCCTCGGGATCTGGAAACACCATATATTTT
. | TRBJ2-1 | . | TRBV6-1 | CASSEERGRSTSEQFF | TGTGCCAGCAGTGAAGAACGGGGACGATCGACCAGTGAGCAGTTCTTC
TRBD1 | TRBJ1-2 | . | TRBV12-3/TRBV12-4 | CASKRDSYGYTF | TGTGCCAGCAAGAGGGACAGCTATGGCTACACCTTC
TRBD1 | TRBJ1-1 | . | TRBV28 | CASLGRGQMNTEAFF | TGTGCCAGCCTGGGGCGGGGACAGATGAACACTGAAGCTTTCTTT
. | TRBJ1-1 | . | TRBV19 | CASSMAGDREAFF | TGTGCCAGTAGTATGGCCGGGGACCGGGAAGCTTTCTTT